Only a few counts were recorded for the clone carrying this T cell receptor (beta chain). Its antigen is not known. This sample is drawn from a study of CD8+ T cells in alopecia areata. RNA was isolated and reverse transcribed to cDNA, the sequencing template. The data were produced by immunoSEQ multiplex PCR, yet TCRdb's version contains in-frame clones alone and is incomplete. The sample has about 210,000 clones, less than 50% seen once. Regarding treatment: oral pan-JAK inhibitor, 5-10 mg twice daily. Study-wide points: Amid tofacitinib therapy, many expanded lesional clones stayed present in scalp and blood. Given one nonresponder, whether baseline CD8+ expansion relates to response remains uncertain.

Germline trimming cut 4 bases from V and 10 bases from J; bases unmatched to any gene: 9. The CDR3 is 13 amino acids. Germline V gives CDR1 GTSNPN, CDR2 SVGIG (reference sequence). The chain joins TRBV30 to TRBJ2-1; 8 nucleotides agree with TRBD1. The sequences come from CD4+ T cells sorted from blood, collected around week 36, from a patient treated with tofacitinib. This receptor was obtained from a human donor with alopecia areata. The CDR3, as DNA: TGTGCCTGGACGGACAGGGTTGCAATGGAGCAGTTCTTC. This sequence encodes CAWTDRVAMEQFF.